What follows describes a single T cell receptor (beta chain). Enrolment of Seattle patients took place during active infection, and they were followed longitudinally. The authors' processing: From reference gene primer amplification, estimates of nucleated cell counts were derived. The protocol was immunoSEQ multiplex PCR, while the TCRdb copy is restricted to in-frame clones and leaves out a portion. V and J calls and clone size are those listed in that table; D and trimming were worked out from the DNA. The sample lists about 170,000 clones; approximately 80% were seen once. Per germline, CDR1 SGHTA and CDR2 FQGTGA. There are 15 residues in the CDR3. Trimming removed 4 bases from V and 2 bases from J, with 13 bases in between. The data are from a study of blood T cell repertoires in COVID-19. Across the study: Some COVID-19 samples were acute and others convalescent; all came from the United States, Italy and Spain. T cells, B-cell-depleted T cells, or PBMCs provided the cDNA or gDNA that served as material.

The chain has TRBV7-3 and TRBJ2-3; unclear D gene. The sequence derives from a woman between 40 and 55 years old with COVID-19, enrolled during active disease. Sample: peripheral blood. CDR3 amino acids: CASSSTPRITDTQYF. The CDR3 DNA follows: TGTGCCAGCAGCTCAACCCCCAGGATCACAGATACGCAGTATTTT.